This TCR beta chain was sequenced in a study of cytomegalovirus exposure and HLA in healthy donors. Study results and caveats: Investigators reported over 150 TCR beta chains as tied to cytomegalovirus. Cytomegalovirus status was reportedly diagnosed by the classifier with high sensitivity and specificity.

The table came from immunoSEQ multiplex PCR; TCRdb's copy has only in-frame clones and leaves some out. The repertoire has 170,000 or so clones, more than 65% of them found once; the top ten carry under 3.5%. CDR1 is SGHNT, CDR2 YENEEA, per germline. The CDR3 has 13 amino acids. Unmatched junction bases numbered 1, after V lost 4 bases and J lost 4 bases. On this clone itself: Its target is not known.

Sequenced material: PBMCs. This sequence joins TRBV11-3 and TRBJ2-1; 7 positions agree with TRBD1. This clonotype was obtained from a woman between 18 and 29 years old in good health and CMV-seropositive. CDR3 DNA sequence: TGTGCCAGCAGCTGGGGACAGTACAATGAGCAGTTCTTC. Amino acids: CASSWGQYNEQFF.